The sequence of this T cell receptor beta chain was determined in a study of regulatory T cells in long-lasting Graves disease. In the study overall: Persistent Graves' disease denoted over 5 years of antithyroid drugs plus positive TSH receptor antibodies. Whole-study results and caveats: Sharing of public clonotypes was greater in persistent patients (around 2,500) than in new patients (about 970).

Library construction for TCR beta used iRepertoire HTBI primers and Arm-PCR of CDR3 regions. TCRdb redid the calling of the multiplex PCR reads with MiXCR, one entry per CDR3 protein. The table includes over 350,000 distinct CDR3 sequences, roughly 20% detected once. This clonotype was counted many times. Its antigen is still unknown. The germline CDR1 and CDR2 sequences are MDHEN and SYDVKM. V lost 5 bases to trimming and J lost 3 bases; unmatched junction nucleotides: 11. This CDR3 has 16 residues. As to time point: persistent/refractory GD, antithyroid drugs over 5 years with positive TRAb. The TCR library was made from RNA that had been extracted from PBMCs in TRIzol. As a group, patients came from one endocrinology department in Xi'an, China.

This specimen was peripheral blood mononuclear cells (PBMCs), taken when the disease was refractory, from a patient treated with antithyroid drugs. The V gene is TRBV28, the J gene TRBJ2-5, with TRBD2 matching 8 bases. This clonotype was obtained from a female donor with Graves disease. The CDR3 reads CASSPTKAGAEETQYF. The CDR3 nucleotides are TGTGCCAGCAGTCCAACGAAAGCGGGAGCAGAAGAGACCCAGTACTTC.